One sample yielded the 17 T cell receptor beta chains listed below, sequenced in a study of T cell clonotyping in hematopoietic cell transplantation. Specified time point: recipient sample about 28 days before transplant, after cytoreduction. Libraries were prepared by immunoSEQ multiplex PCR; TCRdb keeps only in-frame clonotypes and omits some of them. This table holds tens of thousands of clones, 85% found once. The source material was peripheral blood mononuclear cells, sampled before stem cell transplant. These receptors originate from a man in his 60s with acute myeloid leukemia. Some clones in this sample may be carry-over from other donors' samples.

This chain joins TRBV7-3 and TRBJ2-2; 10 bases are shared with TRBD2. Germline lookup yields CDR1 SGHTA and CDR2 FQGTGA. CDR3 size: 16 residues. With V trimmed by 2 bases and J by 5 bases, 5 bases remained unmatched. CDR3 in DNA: TGTGCCAGCAGCTTAGGTCTTAGCGGGGGGACCGGGGAGCTGTTTTTT. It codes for CASSLGLSGGTGELFF.

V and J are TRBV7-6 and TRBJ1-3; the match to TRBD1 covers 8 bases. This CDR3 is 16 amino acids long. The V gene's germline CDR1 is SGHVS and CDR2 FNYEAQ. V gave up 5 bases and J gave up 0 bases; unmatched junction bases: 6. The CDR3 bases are TGTGCCAGCAGCCTGGGACAGGCCTACTCTGGAAACACCATATATTTT. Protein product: CASSLGQAYSGNTIYF. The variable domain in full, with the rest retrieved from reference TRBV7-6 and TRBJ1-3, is GAGVSQSPRYKVTKRGQDVALRCDPISGHVSLYWYRQALGQGPEFLTYFNYEAQQDKSGLPNDRFSAERPEGSISTLTIQRTEQRDSAMYRCASSLGQAYSGNTIYFGEGSWLTVV.

The CDR3 loop is CASSSSLYSNQPQHF. CDR3 sequence (DNA): TGTGCCAGCAGCTCGTCACTCTATAGCAATCAGCCCCAGCATTTT. The chain is built from TRBV5-6 and TRBJ1-5; D unresolved. V was pared by 3 bases and J by 0 bases, with 10 bases between. This CDR3 comprises 15 residues. Looked up from germline, CDR1 is SGHDT and CDR2 is YYEEEE.

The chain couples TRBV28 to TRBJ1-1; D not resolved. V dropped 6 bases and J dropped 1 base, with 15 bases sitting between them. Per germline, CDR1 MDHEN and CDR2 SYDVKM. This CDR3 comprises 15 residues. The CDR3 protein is CASRFPGGRNTEAFF. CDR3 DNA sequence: TGTGCCAGCAGATTCCCCGGAGGTAGGAACACTGAAGCTTTCTTT.

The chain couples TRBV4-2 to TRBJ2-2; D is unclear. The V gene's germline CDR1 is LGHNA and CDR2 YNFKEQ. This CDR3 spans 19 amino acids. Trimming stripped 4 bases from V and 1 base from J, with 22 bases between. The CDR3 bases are TGTGCCAGCAGCCTGAAACCATACCACAAGCTGGGGAACACCGGGGAGCTGTTTTTT. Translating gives CASSLKPYHKLGNTGELFF.

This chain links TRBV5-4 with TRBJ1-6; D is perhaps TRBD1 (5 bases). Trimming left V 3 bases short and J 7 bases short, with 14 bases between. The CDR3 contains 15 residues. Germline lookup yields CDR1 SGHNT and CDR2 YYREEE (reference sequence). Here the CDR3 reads CASSSVGLKNSPLHF. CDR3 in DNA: TGTGCCAGCAGCTCCGTGGGACTTAAAAATTCACCCCTCCACTTT.

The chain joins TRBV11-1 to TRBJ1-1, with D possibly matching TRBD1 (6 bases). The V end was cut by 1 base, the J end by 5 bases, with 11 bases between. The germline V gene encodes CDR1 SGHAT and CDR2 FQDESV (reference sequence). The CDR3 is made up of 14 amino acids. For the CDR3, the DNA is TGTGCCAGCAGCTTAGATGGCAGGGGTACTGAAGCTTTCTTT. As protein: CASSLDGRGTEAFF.

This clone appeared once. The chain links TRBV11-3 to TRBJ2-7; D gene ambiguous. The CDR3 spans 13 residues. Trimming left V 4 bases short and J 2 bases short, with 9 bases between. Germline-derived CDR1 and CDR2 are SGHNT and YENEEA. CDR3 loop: CASSSTDTYEQYF. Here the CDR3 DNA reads TGTGCCAGCAGCTCGACGGATACCTACGAGCAGTACTTC.

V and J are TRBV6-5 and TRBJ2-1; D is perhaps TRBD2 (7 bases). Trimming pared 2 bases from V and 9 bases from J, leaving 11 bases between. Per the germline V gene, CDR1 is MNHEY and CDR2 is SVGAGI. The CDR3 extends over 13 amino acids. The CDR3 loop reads CASSYPGGSEQFF. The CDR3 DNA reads TGTGCCAGCAGTTACCCGGGGGGCAGTGAGCAGTTCTTC.

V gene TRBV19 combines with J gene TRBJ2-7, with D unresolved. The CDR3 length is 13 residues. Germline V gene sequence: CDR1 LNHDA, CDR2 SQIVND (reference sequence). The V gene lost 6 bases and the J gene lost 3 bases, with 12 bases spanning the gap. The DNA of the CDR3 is TGTGCCAGTAGCCTTGCGTTGGACTACGAGCAGTACTTC. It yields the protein CASSLALDYEQYF.

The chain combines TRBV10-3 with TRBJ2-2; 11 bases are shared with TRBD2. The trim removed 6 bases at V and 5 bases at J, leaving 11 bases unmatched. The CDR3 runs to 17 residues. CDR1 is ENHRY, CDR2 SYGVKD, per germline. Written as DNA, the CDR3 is TGTGCCATCAGCCCCTTTAGCGGGGGGGGTGAGACCGGGGAGCTGTTTTTT. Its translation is CAISPFSGGGETGELFF.

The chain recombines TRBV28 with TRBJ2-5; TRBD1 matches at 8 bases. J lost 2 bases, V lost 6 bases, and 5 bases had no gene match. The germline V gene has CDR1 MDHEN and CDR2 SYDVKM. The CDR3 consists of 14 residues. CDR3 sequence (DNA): TGTGCCAGCAGCCCAGGGGGCCCTCAAGAGACCCAGTACTTC. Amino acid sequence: CASSPGGPQETQYF.

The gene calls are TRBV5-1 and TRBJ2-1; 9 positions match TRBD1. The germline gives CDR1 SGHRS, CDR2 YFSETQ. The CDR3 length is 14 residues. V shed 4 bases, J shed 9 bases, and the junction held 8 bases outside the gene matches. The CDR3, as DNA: TGCGCCAGCAGCGCGGGACAGGGTGGTTTTGAGCAGTTCTTC. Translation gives CASSAGQGGFEQFF.

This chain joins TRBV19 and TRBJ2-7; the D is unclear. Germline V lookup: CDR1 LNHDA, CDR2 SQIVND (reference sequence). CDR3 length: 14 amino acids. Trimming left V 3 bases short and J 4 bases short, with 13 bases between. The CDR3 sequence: CASSIDSPAYEQYF. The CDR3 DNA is TGTGCCAGTAGTATTGACTCACCGGCTTACGAGCAGTACTTC. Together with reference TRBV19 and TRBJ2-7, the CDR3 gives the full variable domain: DGGITQSPKYLFRKEGQNVTLSCEQNLNHDAMYWYRQDPGQGLRLIYYSQIVNDFQKGDIAEGYSVSREKKESFPLTVTSAQKNPTAFYLCASSIDSPAYEQYFGPGTRLTVT.

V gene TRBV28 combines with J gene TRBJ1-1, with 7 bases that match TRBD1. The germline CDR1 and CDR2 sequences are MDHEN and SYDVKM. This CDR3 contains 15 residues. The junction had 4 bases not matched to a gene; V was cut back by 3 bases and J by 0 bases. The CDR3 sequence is CASSLRQGVNTEAFF. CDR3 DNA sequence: TGTGCCAGCAGTTTGAGGCAGGGGGTGAACACTGAAGCTTTCTTT. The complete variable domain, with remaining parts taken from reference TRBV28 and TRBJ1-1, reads DVKVTQSSRYLVKRTGEKVFLECVQDMDHENMFWYRQDPGLGLRLIYFSYDVKMKEKGDIPEGYSVSREKKERFSLILESASTNQTSMYLCASSLRQGVNTEAFFGQGTRLTVV.

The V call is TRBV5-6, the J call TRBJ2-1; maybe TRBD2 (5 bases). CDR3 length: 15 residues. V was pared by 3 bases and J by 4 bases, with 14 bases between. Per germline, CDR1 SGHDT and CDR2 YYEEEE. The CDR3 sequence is CASSWTGLDYNEQFF. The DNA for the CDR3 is TGTGCCAGCAGCTGGACCGGACTGGATTACAATGAGCAGTTCTTC.

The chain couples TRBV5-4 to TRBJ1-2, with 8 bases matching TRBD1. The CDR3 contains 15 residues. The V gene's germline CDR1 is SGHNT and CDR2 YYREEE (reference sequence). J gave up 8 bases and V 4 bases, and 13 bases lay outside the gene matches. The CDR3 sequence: CASSPDLRDRLGYTF. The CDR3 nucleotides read TGTGCCAGCAGCCCTGACCTCCGGGACAGGTTAGGCTACACCTTC. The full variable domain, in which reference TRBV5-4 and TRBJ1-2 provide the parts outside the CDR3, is ETGVTQSPTHLIKTRGQQVTLRCSSQSGHNTVSWYQQALGQGPQFIFQYYREEENGRGNFPPRFSGLQFPNYSSELNVNALELDDSALYLCASSPDLRDRLGYTFGSGTRLTVV.